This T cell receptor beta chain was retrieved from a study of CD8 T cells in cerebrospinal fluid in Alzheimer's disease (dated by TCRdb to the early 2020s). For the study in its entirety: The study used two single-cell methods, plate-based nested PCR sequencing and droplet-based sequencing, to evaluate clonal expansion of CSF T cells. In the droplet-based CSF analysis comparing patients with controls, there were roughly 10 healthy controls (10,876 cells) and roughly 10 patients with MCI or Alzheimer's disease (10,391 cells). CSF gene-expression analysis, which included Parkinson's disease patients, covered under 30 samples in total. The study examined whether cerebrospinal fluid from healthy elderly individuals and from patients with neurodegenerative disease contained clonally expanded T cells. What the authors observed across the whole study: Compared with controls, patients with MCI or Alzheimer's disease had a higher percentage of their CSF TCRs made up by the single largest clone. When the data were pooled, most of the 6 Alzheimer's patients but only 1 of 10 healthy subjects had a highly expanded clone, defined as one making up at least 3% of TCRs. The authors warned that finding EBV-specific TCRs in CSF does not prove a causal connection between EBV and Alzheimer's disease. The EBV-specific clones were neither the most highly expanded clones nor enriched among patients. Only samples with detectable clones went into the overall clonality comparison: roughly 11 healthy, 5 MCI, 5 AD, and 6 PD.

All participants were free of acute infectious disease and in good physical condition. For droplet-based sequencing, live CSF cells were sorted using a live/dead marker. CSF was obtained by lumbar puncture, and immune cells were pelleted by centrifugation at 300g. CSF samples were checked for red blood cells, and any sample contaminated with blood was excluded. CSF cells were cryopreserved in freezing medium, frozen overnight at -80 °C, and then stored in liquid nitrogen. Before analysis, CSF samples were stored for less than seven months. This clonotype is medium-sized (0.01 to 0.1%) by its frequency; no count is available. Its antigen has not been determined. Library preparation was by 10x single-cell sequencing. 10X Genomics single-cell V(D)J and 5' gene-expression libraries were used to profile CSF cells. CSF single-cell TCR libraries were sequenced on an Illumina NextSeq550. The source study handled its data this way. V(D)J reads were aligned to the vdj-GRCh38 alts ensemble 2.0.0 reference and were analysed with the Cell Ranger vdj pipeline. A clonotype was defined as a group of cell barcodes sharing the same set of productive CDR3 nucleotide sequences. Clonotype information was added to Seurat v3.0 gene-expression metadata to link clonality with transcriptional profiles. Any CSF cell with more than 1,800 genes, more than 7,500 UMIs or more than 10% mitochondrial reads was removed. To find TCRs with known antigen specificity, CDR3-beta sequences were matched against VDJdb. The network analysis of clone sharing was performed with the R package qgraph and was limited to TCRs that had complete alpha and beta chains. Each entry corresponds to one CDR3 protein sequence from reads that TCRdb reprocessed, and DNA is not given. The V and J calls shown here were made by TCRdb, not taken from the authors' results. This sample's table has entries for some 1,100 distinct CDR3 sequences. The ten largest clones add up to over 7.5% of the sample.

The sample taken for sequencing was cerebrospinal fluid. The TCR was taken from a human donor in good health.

The CDR3 loop reads CSASLDSNYNEQFF. The sequence links TRBV20-1 to TRBJ2-1; TCRdb's D call, TRBD1, is unchecked because there is no DNA. CDR1 DFQATT and CDR2 SNEGSKA are derived from the germline V gene (reference sequence). Inclusive of the bounding cysteine and phenylalanine, the CDR3 is 14 residues long. DNA is not recorded here.